This TCR beta chain comes out of a study of T cells in Graves' hyperthyroidism and ophthalmopathy. Regarding the study as a whole: Ophthalmopathy and stable hyperthyroidism were separated by a 13 V-J model.

V shed 5 bases and J 4 bases; nucleotides not matched to a gene: 15. CDR3 length: 17 residues. Germline V gene sequence: CDR1 MNHNY, CDR2 SVGAGI (reference sequence). This clonotype was seen many times. Antigen unknown. RNA transcripts served as the template for amplifying TCR beta CDR3 regions. The HTBI primer set was used in a first-round RT-PCR of the TCR CDR3. One entry per CDR3 protein results from TCRdb running MiXCR on the multiplex PCR reads. The sample includes about 560,000 distinct CDR3 sequences, over 15% of them seen just once. This TCR derives from a woman aged 18 to 35 with Graves' hyperthyroidism. What was sequenced was blood. V and J are TRBV6-6 and TRBJ1-1; TRBD1 aligns across 8 bases. The CDR3 DNA is TGTGCCAGCAGTACTCCCGGACAGGGTACGGGGGGCACTGAAGCTTTCTTT. It encodes CASSTPGQGTGGTEAFF.